Below, 13 T cell receptor beta chains from the same sample are listed, as sequenced in a study of beta chain features in type 1 diabetes. cDNA synthesis used the whole RNA isolate, giving expressed TCRB sequences. Profiled with immunoSEQ multiplex PCR; TCRdb holds only in-frame clones, not every one. The sample includes under 550,000 clones, about an eighth of them seen just once. The specimen sequenced was naive CD4+ T cells from blood. These receptors originate from a woman between 18 and 30 years old in good health.

The V and J genes are TRBV19 and TRBJ1-5; D possibly corresponds to TRBD1 (6 bases). Trimming removed 8 bases from V and 1 base from J, with 9 bases in between. The V gene's germline CDR1 is LNHDA and CDR2 SQIVND (reference sequence). The CDR3 length is 13 residues. The CDR3 DNA reads TGTGCCAGTGCGGGGGCCAGCAATCAGCCCCAGCATTTT. Protein: CASAGASNQPQHF. Based on the CDR3 plus reference TRBV19 and TRBJ1-5, the full variable domain is DGGITQSPKYLFRKEGQNVTLSCEQNLNHDAMYWYRQDPGQGLRLIYYSQIVNDFQKGDIAEGYSVSREKKESFPLTVTSAQKNPTAFYLCASAGASNQPQHFGDGTRLSIL.

The chain is built from TRBV11-3 and TRBJ1-6; D gene ambiguous. The germline gives CDR1 SGHNT, CDR2 YENEEA. Trimming stripped 8 bases from V and 5 bases from J, with 13 bases between. The CDR3 covers 14 residues. CDR3 nucleotide sequence: TGTGCCAGCCGCGAAGGACGGAATAATTCACCCCTCCACTTT. Its protein product is CASREGRNNSPLHF.

This clone turned up a few times. The chain is built from TRBV28 and TRBJ2-3; the match to TRBD1 covers 7 bases. The CDR3 extends over 14 amino acids. Losses at the gene ends were 5 bases for V and 6 bases for J; bases not matched to a gene: 8. CDR1 is MDHEN and CDR2 is SYDVKM in the germline V gene. The CDR3 DNA is TGTGCCAGCAGTCTCTGGACAGGTGCGGATACGCAGTATTTT. This translates into CASSLWTGADTQYF.

CDR3 nucleotide sequence: TGTGCCAGCTCAGGAGGGCTGGCCTACAATGAGCAGTTCTTC. Encoded protein: CASSGGLAYNEQFF. The rearrangement uses TRBV18 and TRBJ2-1, with a weak D call TRBD2 (6 bases). The germline V and J ends were trimmed by 5 bases and 2 bases, with 10 bases remaining between them. CDR3 length equals 14 residues. Germline V gene lookup returns CDR1 KGHSH and CDR2 LQKENI. Variable domain in full (rest from reference TRBV18 and TRBJ2-1): NAGVMQNPRHLVRRRGQEARLRCSPMKGHSHVYWYRQLPEEGLKFMVYLQKENIIDESGMPKERFSAEFPKEGPSILRIQQVVRGDSAAYFCASSGGLAYNEQFFGPGTRLTVL.

This clone was observed a handful of times. Other nucleotide sequences from this sample produce the same CDR3. The J gene is TRBJ2-5, the V gene TRBV11-2; D unclear. This CDR3 is built from 12 residues. Germline V lookup: CDR1 SGHAT, CDR2 FQNNGV. Trimming removed 1 base at V and 5 bases at J, with 5 bases between. CDR3 DNA sequence: TGTGCCAGCAGCTTAGGTCGGGAGACCCAGTACTTC. This sequence encodes CASSLGRETQYF.

This clone was detected only a few times. Other nucleotide sequences in the sample specify the same CDR3. This chain connects TRBV18 to TRBJ2-4; 8 positions match TRBD1. The CDR3 sequence is 14 residues long. Germline-derived CDR1 and CDR2 are KGHSH and LQKENI. V lost 3 bases, J lost 4 bases, and 2 bases stayed unmatched. CDR3 nucleotides: TGTGCCAGCTCACCTGGGACAGGAAAAAACATTCAGTACTTC. It yields the protein CASSPGTGKNIQYF.

The rearrangement links TRBV5-1 to TRBJ2-7; D not certain. Germline V lookup: CDR1 SGHRS, CDR2 YFSETQ. The V gene lost 0 bases and the J gene lost 5 bases, with 9 bases spanning the gap. The CDR3 has 13 amino acids. CDR3 sequence reads: CASSLVAGNEQYV. DNA of the CDR3: TGCGCCAGCAGCTTGGTTGCCGGCAACGAGCAGTACGTC.

This clone showed up just a few times. The chain recombines TRBV2 with TRBJ2-7, with 9 bases lining up with TRBD1. The CDR3 runs 15 residues. V lost 2 bases and J lost 3; bases outside the gene matches: 5. Germline V gene lookup returns CDR1 SNHLY and CDR2 FYNNEI. The CDR3 sequence: CASSESGTGRYEQYV. In DNA, the CDR3 is TGTGCCAGCAGTGAAAGCGGGACAGGGCGCTACGAGCAGTACGTC.

The rearrangement links TRBV4-3 to TRBJ2-7, with a tentative D call TRBD2 (6 bases). This CDR3 is built from 15 residues. Germline CDR1 reads LGHNA; CDR2 reads YSLEER. V was trimmed by 5 bases and J by 0 bases, leaving 14 bases between them. The CDR3 coding sequence is TGCGCCAGCAGCGATCTAGCGTCCAACTCCTACGAGCAGTACTTC. It is translated as CASSDLASNSYEQYF.

The table lists this clone with a few counts. The chain carries TRBV6-5 and TRBJ2-3; 9 positions match TRBD1. Germline V CDR1 and CDR2: MNHEY, SVGAGI. V shed 5 bases, J shed 4 bases, and the junction held 7 bases outside the gene matches. This CDR3 is 15 amino acids long. The CDR3 is CASSLQGAFADTQYF. In nucleotides, the CDR3 is TGTGCCAGCAGTCTACAGGGGGCATTCGCAGATACGCAGTATTTT.

V usage is TRBV4-2 and J usage is TRBJ2-5; D uncertain. Trimming pared 4 bases from V and 2 bases from J, leaving 14 bases between. Germline CDR1 and CDR2: LGHNA and YNFKEQ. The CDR3 extends over 15 amino acids. For the CDR3, the DNA is TGTGCCAGCAGCCGAAGCTGGACCGAGCAAGAGACCCAGTACTTC. It encodes CASSRSWTEQETQYF.

This rearrangement joins TRBV7-8 to TRBJ1-1; 8 bases agree with TRBD1. Losses at the gene ends were 5 bases for V and 1 base for J; bases not matched to a gene: 6. The CDR3 length is 15 residues. Germline CDR1 SGHVS, CDR2 FQNEAQ. CDR3 DNA sequence: TGTGCCAGCAGCACGCGGACAGGGACGAACACTGAAGCTTTCTTT. It yields the protein CASSTRTGTNTEAFF.

This clone turned up a few times. V gene TRBV11-2 combines with J gene TRBJ2-5; tentatively, D is TRBD2 (6 bases). V was cut by 4 bases and J by 5 bases, with 17 bases left in between. In germline, CDR1 is SGHAT, CDR2 FQNNGV. This CDR3 spans 15 amino acids. The CDR3: CASSYHLGGRETQYF. DNA of the CDR3: TGTGCCAGCAGCTACCATCTGGGGGGTCGGGAGACCCAGTACTTC.